This TCR beta chain was captured in a study of blood T cells in healthy people across ages. Study-wide background: Template switching retrieved approximately one barcoded beta molecule for each two T cells.

Study results and limitations: Whereas aged donors had fewer naive CD4+ cells, long-lived donors had more of them and higher diversity.

As to this clonotype: What it binds is unknown. The junction departs from the called germline gene at one end, perhaps through a read error.

Germline V lookup: CDR1 SNHLY, CDR2 FYNNEI. The CDR3 sequence is 14 residues long. Alongside a J-beta primer mix, a sample-barcoded 5' primer served in a second PCR lasting roughly 6 to 11 cycles. TCRdb reanalysed the 5' RACE reads using MiXCR and keeps one entry per CDR3 protein. The table lists about 640,000 distinct CDR3 sequences, around 38% of them singletons, with around 30% in the top ten. The receptor was derived from a man older than 75 in good health. The material sequenced was blood. The V gene is TRBV2, the J gene TRBJ2-7, with 7 nucleotides matching TRBD1. The CDR3 DNA follows: TGTGCCAGCATCGAGGGGGCCACCTCCTACGGGCAGTACTTC. It codes for CASIEGATSYGQYF.